This TCR beta chain was profiled in a study of beta chain features in type 1 diabetes. Study at large: Over all samples combined, some 110 million sorted cells were examined. Whole-study findings and limits: Among all four CD4+ subsets, Type 1 diabetes patients had TCRB CDR3s that were moderately but significantly shorter. There was no resolution here of whether HLA type influences TCRB rearrangement.

Sorted cells reached over 95% purity in every population. Reverse transcription of all isolated RNA meant that expressed TCRB transcripts were sequenced. The protocol was immunoSEQ multiplex PCR, while the TCRdb copy is restricted to in-frame clones and leaves out a portion. The table records some 350,000 clones, roughly a tenth of them present only once. The V gene lost 0 bases and the J gene lost 2 bases, with 12 bases spanning the gap. Germline V lookup: CDR1 SGHRS, CDR2 YFSETQ. There are 16 residues in the CDR3. Comment on this clone: Its antigen is still unknown.

The TCR originated in a young man with type 1 diabetes. J is TRBJ2-1 and V is TRBV5-1; weak D call: TRBD1 (6 bases). Sample: central memory CD4+ T cells from blood. CDR3 bases: TGCGCCAGCAGCTTGGTTGCGGCAGGGGCCTACAATGAGCAGTTCTTC. Translated: CASSLVAAGAYNEQFF.